These 25 T cell receptor beta chains were sequenced from one sample in a study of blood T cell repertoires in COVID-19. Sequencing used immunoSEQ multiplex PCR; TCRdb keeps in-frame clones, though not all of them. The sample shows 130,000 to 150,000 clones, around 77% of them seen only once. The sample consisted of peripheral blood. Receptor source: a man aged 50 to 60 with active or convalescent COVID-19.

The CDR3 is CASSSQTEPSNQPQHF. The DNA of the CDR3 is TGTGCCAGCAGTTCCCAAACAGAACCTAGCAATCAGCCCCAGCATTTT. The chain has TRBV7-9 and TRBJ1-5; no definite D call. Trimming pared 6 bases from V and 0 bases from J, leaving 15 bases between. The CDR3 length is 16 residues. Germline loops: CDR1 SEHNR, CDR2 FQNEAQ (reference sequence). Looking up the rest from reference TRBV7-9 and TRBJ1-5 gives the full variable domain: DTGVSQNPRHKITKRGQNVTFRCDPISEHNRLYWYRQTLGQGPEFLTYFQNEAQLEKSRLLSDRFSAERPKGSFSTLEIQRTEQGDSAMYLCASSSQTEPSNQPQHFGDGTRLSIL.

V usage is TRBV18 and J usage is TRBJ2-7; TRBD2 aligns across 7 bases. There are 15 residues in the CDR3. The germline CDR1 and CDR2 sequences are KGHSH and LQKENI. Unmatched junction bases numbered 14, after V lost 6 bases and J lost 6 bases. The CDR3 DNA is TGTGCCAGCTCGGGCCTAGCGGTGACTTTCGGCGAGCAGTACTTC. It is translated as CASSGLAVTFGEQYF.

The rearrangement uses TRBV3-1 (or the pseudogene TRBV3-2) and TRBJ1-5, with D maybe TRBD1 (6 bases). The CDR3 is made up of 13 amino acids. Germline V gene lookup returns CDR1 LGHDT and CDR2 YNNKEL (reference sequence). V gave up 4 bases and J gave up 7 bases, with 11 bases separating them. CDR3 bases: TGTGCCAGCAGCCCTGGACAGTGGCAGCCCCAGCATTTT. This sequence encodes CASSPGQWQPQHF.

The chain joins TRBV9 to TRBJ2-3; 7 bases agree with TRBD1. The CDR3 loop spans 13 amino acids. Germline lookup yields CDR1 SGDLS and CDR2 YYNGEE. V lost 3 bases to trimming and J lost 11 bases; unmatched junction nucleotides: 9. The CDR3 DNA sequence: TGTGCCAGCAGCGGTTATGGACAGGAAAAGCAGTATTTT. Protein sequence: CASSGYGQEKQYF.

The chain couples TRBV7-9 to TRBJ2-4, with a weak D call TRBD1 (6 bases). The CDR3 runs 17 residues. CDR1 is SEHNR and CDR2 is FQNEAQ in the germline V gene (reference sequence). Trimming cost V 4 bases and J 2 bases, with 18 bases left between them. The CDR3: CASSSYSDSTSKNIQYF. The CDR3 coding sequence is TGTGCCAGCAGCTCATACTCGGACAGCACTTCCAAAAACATTCAGTACTTC.

Remarks on this clone: Mismatch with germline at one junction end may stem from a read error. This chain joins TRBV11-3 and TRBJ2-3; 7 nucleotides match TRBD2. Germline lookup yields CDR1 SGHNT and CDR2 YENEEA. CDR3 length: 17 residues. The CDR3 DNA sequence: TGTGCCAGCAGTTTAGGTGGTCTAGCGGAATTCACAGATACGCAGTATTTT. This codes for CASSLGGLAEFTDTQYF. The full variable domain, in which reference TRBV11-3 and TRBJ2-3 provide the parts outside the CDR3, is EAGVVQSPRYKIIEKKQPVAFWCNPISGHNTLYWYLQNLGQGPELLIRYENEEAVDDSQLPKDRFSAERLKGVDSTLKIQPAELGDSAVYLCASSLGGLAEFTDTQYFGPGTRLTVL.

The J gene is TRBJ1-2, the V gene TRBV28, with TRBD1 matching over 7 bases. The CDR3 spans 12 residues. CDR1 MDHEN and CDR2 SYDVKM come from the germline V gene. After removal of 6 bases from V and 7 bases from J, the junction contained 5 bases not matched to a gene. CDR3 nucleotides: TGTGCCAGCAGGAGAGCAGGGGGTGGCTACACCTTC. Its translation: CASRRAGGGYTF.

The CDR3 nucleotides read TGTGCCAGCAGTTACTTCGGGACAGGGCCCCTAAGCACAGATACGCAGTATTTT. It specifies CASSYFGTGPLSTDTQYF. This sequence joins TRBV6-2 or TRBV6-3 and TRBJ2-3; 9 bases are a match to TRBD1. CDR1 and CDR2 (germline): MNHEY, SVGEGT. Trimming cost V 1 base and J 0 bases; bases outside gene matches: 8. This CDR3 is 18 amino acids long.

Only a few counts were recorded for this clone. The chain links TRBV2 to TRBJ2-1; D might be TRBD1 (6 bases). CDR3 length: 14 residues. The germline V and J ends were trimmed by 9 bases and 5 bases, with 17 bases remaining between them. Germline V gene sequence: CDR1 SNHLY, CDR2 FYNNEI. The CDR3 DNA sequence: TGTGCCAGTTCGCCCAGGGGCAGAAACAATGAGCAGTTCTTC. Translating it yields CASSPRGRNNEQFF.

The J gene is TRBJ2-5, the V gene TRBV30, with D perhaps TRBD2 (5 bases). Germline-derived CDR1 and CDR2 are GTSNPN and SVGIG (reference sequence). Deletions cut 7 bases from V and 2 bases from J, with 11 bases between. This CDR3 contains 12 residues. In DNA, the CDR3 is TGTGCCTCCGGGGTTTTTCAAGAGACCCAGTACTTC. Translation: CASGVFQETQYF.

This clone turned up a few times. The genes are TRBV29-1 and TRBJ1-2; the match to TRBD1 covers 8 bases. Trimming at V came to 4 bases and at J to 6 bases, leaving 7 bases not matched to a gene. Looked up from germline, CDR1 is SQVTM and CDR2 is ANQGSEA. The CDR3 is made up of 13 amino acids. The DNA of the CDR3 is TGCAGCGTTGGGGATTTGGACAGGGATGGCTACACCTTC. Translating gives CSVGDLDRDGYTF.

The CDR3 sequence: CASSYAGDNSEQYF. CDR3 nucleotides: TGTGCCAGCAGTTATGCAGGGGACAATTCGGAGCAGTACTTC. V usage is TRBV28 and J usage is TRBJ2-7; possibly TRBD1 for D (6 bases). Deletions cut 4 bases from V and 7 bases from J, with 17 bases between. Germline CDR1 is MDHEN and CDR2 is SYDVKM. The CDR3 totals 14 residues. The full variable domain, rest sourced from reference TRBV28 and TRBJ2-7, is DVKVTQSSRYLVKRTGEKVFLECVQDMDHENMFWYRQDPGLGLRLIYFSYDVKMKEKGDIPEGYSVSREKKERFSLILESASTNQTSMYLCASSYAGDNSEQYFGPGTRLTVT.

In regard to this clone: A read error may account for a junction end that differs from germline. J is TRBJ2-7 and V is TRBV5-1, with a weak D call TRBD1 (5 bases). This CDR3 is 14 amino acids long. The germline V gene encodes CDR1 SGHRS and CDR2 YFSETQ. CDR3: CASSVGWGSHEQYF. The CDR3 coding sequence is TGCGCCAGCAGTGTTGGGTGGGGCTCCCACGAGCAGTACTTC. The full variable domain, completed using reference TRBV5-1 and TRBJ2-7, is KAGVTQTPRYLIKTRGQQVTLSCSPISGHRSVSWYQQTPGQGLQFLFEYFSETQRNKGNFPGRFSGRQFSNSRSEMNVSTLELGDSALYLCASSVGWGSHEQYFGPGTRLTVT.

This chain connects TRBV6-5 to TRBJ2-7, with a weak D call TRBD2 (6 bases). Trimming cost V 5 bases and J 3 bases, with 14 bases left between them. CDR3 length: 14 amino acids. Germline V gives CDR1 MNHEY, CDR2 SVGAGI. CDR3 in DNA: TGTGCCAGCAGTCTGACTCTGACTAGCTACGAGCAGTACTTC. Protein product: CASSLTLTSYEQYF.

This rearrangement joins TRBV21-1 to TRBJ1-2; the listed D gene, TRBD1, was not tested against the DNA. TRBV21-1 constitutes a pseudogene. This CDR3 is 14 amino acids long. The DNA for the CDR3 is TGTGCCAGCAGCTCTCTCGACAGGGCAGACGGCTACACCTTC. It encodes CASSSLDRADGYTF.

There are a few counts of this clone. The gene calls are TRBV3-1 (or the pseudogene TRBV3-2) and TRBJ2-7; D unresolved. Trimming cost V 4 bases and J 6 bases, with 13 bases left between them. This CDR3 has 13 residues. Germline CDR1 reads LGHDT; CDR2 reads YNNKEL (reference sequence). The CDR3 region has the DNA TGTGCCAGCAGCCCCTGGGCCGTACGCGAGCAGTACTTC. This gives the protein CASSPWAVREQYF.

The chain uses TRBV4-1 and TRBJ2-1; 10 positions agree with TRBD2. This CDR3 has 20 amino acids. With 2 bases clipped from V and 12 bases from J, the junction kept 25 bases outside the gene matches. The V gene's germline CDR1 is MGHRA and CDR2 YSYEKL. DNA for the CDR3: TGCGCCAGCAGCCAATACCCTGGGACGGCTCAGCTAGCGGGAGATGTGGGGCAGTTCTTC. Its translation: CASSQYPGTAQLAGDVGQFF.

J is TRBJ2-1 and V is TRBV7-2, with D possibly being TRBD2 (5 bases). V shed 7 bases and J shed 6 bases, with 16 bases lying between them. The CDR3 covers 14 residues. Germline V CDR1 and CDR2: SGHTA, FQGNSA. CDR3 sequence reads: CASTPFGSLNEQFF. The CDR3 nucleotides read TGTGCCAGCACCCCATTTGGGAGTCTCAATGAGCAGTTCTTC.

The rearrangement joins TRBV25-1 to TRBJ1-6; unclear D gene. CDR1 is MGHDK, CDR2 SYGVNS, per germline. The CDR3 has 14 amino acids. V lost 4 bases and J lost 5, with 9 bases in between. The CDR3 DNA is TGTGCCAGCAGTGTGTCCCGCGATAATTCACCCCTCCACTTT. Translating it yields CASSVSRDNSPLHF.

The chain has TRBV3-1 (or the pseudogene TRBV3-2) and TRBJ2-1; the match to TRBD2 covers 7 bases. The CDR3 runs 15 residues. The trim removed 4 bases at V and 4 bases at J, leaving 7 bases unmatched. From germline, CDR1 is LGHDT and CDR2 YNNKEL (reference sequence). CDR3 in amino acids: CASSRTLAEYNEQFF. The CDR3 nucleotides read TGTGCCAGCAGCCGGACCCTAGCGGAGTACAATGAGCAGTTCTTC.

This clone came up a few times. CDR3 protein: CASSTYAETGLNTEAFF. CDR3 sequence (DNA): TGTGCCAGCAGTACCTATGCAGAGACAGGCCTGAACACTGAAGCTTTCTTT. The chain uses TRBV28 and TRBJ1-1, with D perhaps matching TRBD1 (6 bases). Germline loops: CDR1 MDHEN, CDR2 SYDVKM. V lost 5 bases, J lost 0 bases, and 19 bases lay in between. This CDR3 has 17 residues.

The chain joins TRBV5-5 to TRBJ1-1, with a weak D call TRBD1 (6 bases). Germline V gene sequence: CDR1 SGHKS, CDR2 YYEKEE (reference sequence). CDR3 length equals 15 residues. Deletions cut 2 bases from V and 1 base from J, with 12 bases between. The CDR3 loop is CASSFPDRSNTEAFF. The CDR3 region has the DNA TGTGCCAGCAGCTTCCCGGACAGATCGAACACTGAAGCTTTCTTT.

This chain joins TRBV5-6 and TRBJ2-7, with 8 bases lining up with TRBD1. Germline CDR1 and CDR2: SGHDT and YYEEEE. This CDR3 has 15 amino acids. The V segment lost 3 bases and the J segment 2 bases; nucleotides outside the gene matches: 7. CDR3 nucleotide sequence: TGTGCCAGCAGCTCCCAGGACAGGGTCACCTACGAGCAGTACTTC. It codes for CASSSQDRVTYEQYF.

This chain joins TRBV29-1 and TRBJ1-1; the match to TRBD1 covers 8 bases. J was trimmed by 4 bases and V by 7 bases; bases with no gene match: 8. Germline CDR1 reads SQVTM; CDR2 reads ANQGSEA. The CDR3 spans 13 residues. The CDR3 bases are TGCAGCGCATGGACAGGGCGAGGCACTGAAGCTTTCTTT. Amino acids: CSAWTGRGTEAFF. The full variable domain, in which reference TRBV29-1 and TRBJ1-1 provide the parts outside the CDR3, is SAVISQKPSRDICQRGTSLTIQCQVDSQVTMMFWYRQQPGQSLTLIATANQGSEATYESGFVIDKFPISRPNLTFSTLTVSNMSPEDSSIYLCSAWTGRGTEAFFGQGTRLTVV.

J is TRBJ2-1 and V is TRBV5-1, with D maybe TRBD1 (5 bases). CDR1 and CDR2 from the germline V gene are SGHRS and YFSETQ. The V and J ends lost 2 bases and 9 bases respectively, with 9 bases between them. This CDR3 contains 12 residues. As DNA, the CDR3 is TGCGCCAGCAGCTTTTATGGGGCTGAGCAGTTCTTC. Residues: CASSFYGAEQFF.